This T cell receptor (beta chain) was documented in a study of early T cells in non-severe SARS-CoV-2 infection. The germline V gene encodes CDR1 LNHDA and CDR2 SQIVND (reference sequence). Trimming took 1 base from V and 6 from J, leaving 9 bases between them. The CDR3 sequence is 13 residues long. Ten or more counts support this clonotype. TCRdb reprocessed the 5' RACE reads via MiXCR and lists one record per CDR3 protein. Here the sample spans some 59,000 distinct CDR3 sequences, over 9.5% being singletons. The clonotype originates from an adult who was a healthcare worker with PCR-confirmed SARS-CoV-2 infection or an uninfected control (not recorded which). The sequencing sample was made of whole blood. This sequence joins TRBV19 and TRBJ2-5; possibly TRBD2 for D (6 bases). CDR3 sequence: CASSIGAGQTQYF. CDR3 nucleotides: TGTGCCAGTAGTATAGGGGCGGGGCAGACCCAGTACTTC.